This T cell receptor (beta chain) derives from a study of shared clonotypes between healthy human individuals. Assay: immunoSEQ multiplex PCR; the TCRdb copy retains only in-frame clones and omits some. This sample has about 2 million clones, with 95% found just once. Healthy HIV-negative adults with no recent acute infections or vaccinations were recruited as donors. The CDR3 is 16 residues long. V dropped 0 bases and J dropped 0 bases, with 13 bases sitting between them. Germline V gives CDR1 SGHDT, CDR2 YYEEEE. The clonotype comes from a young man in good health. The V and J genes are TRBV5-6 and TRBJ2-7; TRBD1 might be the D (6 bases). Sequencing was performed on naive CD4+ T cells sorted from blood. The subset denotes: CD45RA+ positively selected. The CDR3 loop is CASSLGGTLTSYEQYF. DNA of the CDR3: TGTGCCAGCAGCTTGGGGGGGACACTAACCTCCTACGAGCAGTACTTC.